This is a list of T cell receptor beta chains from one sample in a study of T-cell reconstitution after alpha-beta-depleted transplantation in children. One entry per CDR3 protein, called by TCRdb with MiXCR from the PCR reads. Of 260,000 or so distinct CDR3 sequences listed, about 12% are singletons. Sequencing used PBMCs from the stem cell graft donor, obtained from the stem cell graft. The receptors were sampled from a human donor who donated a stem cell graft to a child with acute lymphoblastic leukemia. Each CDR3 is given without its conserved first and last residue. Each record gives: V gene, CDR3 protein.

TRBV30	AWSVHPAGRDGYT
TRBV7-8	ATGPLTGNAGNTIY
TRBV5-1	ASSIGGLAGGNYEQF
TRBV7-9	ASSPWGDSYTGELF
TRBV2	ASSVGVSSYNEQF
TRBV7-9	ASSSGTGRNGYT
TRBV20-1	SARVAARQETQY
TRBV6-2/TRBV6-3	ASSDMNTEAF
TRBV7-9	ASSTRQGLDEKLF
TRBV19	ASSINPGYGQPQH
TRBV7-9	ASSLVPETQY
TRBV7-2	ASSPLVNEQF
TRBV12-3/TRBV12-4	ASSFRAVDNEKLF
TRBV7-2	ASSYIAGVSYIQY
TRBV9	ASSVGSRGYT
TRBV28	ASSYQGGRTEAF
TRBV7-9	ASSLANLETQY
TRBV7-2	ASSLGGLPSYEQY
TRBV20-1	SARDRQSSYNEQF
TRBV5-1	ASSLTAGTGELF
TRBV12-3/TRBV12-4	ASSSTPLTDYGYT
TRBV30	GVERRGGANVLT
TRBV27	ASSSAGQGSEKLF
TRBV10-1	ASSRDSASTDTQY
TRBV27	ASSLMPPSTDTQY
TRBV7-9	ASSLVGGAHNYEQY
TRBV7-9	ASSVPGQGTDTQY
TRBV10-3	AISVRGSEQY
TRBV20-1	SAARPTGGNQPQH
TRBV20-1	SAGGQGPLYEQY
TRBV5-4	ASSRPTATGELF
TRBV2	ASSGPMDRSEQY
TRBV27	ASLPAPGLQGYT
TRBV20-1	SARGLLADPPYNDQF
TRBV7-9	ASSLVTANQPQH
TRBV6-5	ASSYISAGGGEQF
TRBV11-2	ASSLGGKGEQY
TRBV6-1	ASRFGTSGTNTGELF
TRBV12-3/TRBV12-4	ACRRLAGELF
TRBV5-1	ASSLSRTGPYEQY
TRBV9	ASSVDLAGGFYEQY
TRBV20-1	SVVLAGGLYEQY
TRBV12-3/TRBV12-4	ASRGEGDSPLH
TRBV4-2	ASSQAISGGAGETQY
TRBV7-1	ASRRLAGGTSSYNEQF
TRBV5-1	ASSLGGAGGPLNEQF
TRBV9	ASSVAPGGSGTGELF
TRBV7-2	ASSLVPGAGNEQF
TRBV5-4	ASSSRDRIETQY
TRBV19	ASTHSTDEAF
TRBV20-1	SARVIGGYTEAF
TRBV7-2	ASSSSGQRYTEAF
TRBV24-1	ATGPGTGYNQPQH